Shown below are 7 T cell receptor beta chains from a single sample sequenced in a study of tissue T cells after allogeneic stem cell transplantation. Repertoires were generated with immunoSEQ multiplex PCR, while TCRdb's copy carries only in-frame clones and drops some. The sample shows around 4,000 clones, roughly 64% of them seen only once. Sequencing was performed on tissue from the esophagus, taken at autopsy. These receptors were obtained from a female donor aged 60 or older with lung cancer.

The chain joins TRBV9 to TRBJ2-2; 7 positions match TRBD2. V lost 0 bases to trimming and J lost 4 bases; unmatched junction nucleotides: 6. The CDR3 sequence is 16 residues long. The germline CDR1 and CDR2 sequences are SGDLS and YYNGEE. As DNA, the CDR3 is TGTGCCAGCAGCGTAGTTCCGAGCGGGGCCACCGGGGAGCTGTTTTTT. As protein: CASSVVPSGATGELFF.

The chain uses TRBV11-3 and TRBJ1-2; D is uncertain. V was trimmed by 2 bases and J by 7 bases, leaving 17 bases between them. Germline CDR1 and CDR2: SGHNT and YENEEA. This CDR3 spans 15 amino acids. The CDR3 protein is CASSLFTGLLGGYTF. In nucleotides, the CDR3 is TGTGCCAGCAGCTTATTCACCGGGCTACTGGGTGGCTACACCTTC.

This sequence joins TRBV9 and TRBJ2-7; 7 bases align to TRBD2. The germline CDR1 and CDR2 sequences are SGDLS and YYNGEE. Unmatched junction bases numbered 9, after V lost 0 bases and J lost 0 bases. The CDR3 loop spans 17 amino acids. CDR3 coding DNA: TGTGCCAGCAGCGTAGCCCCCGGAGGCGGGGGCTCCTACGAGCAGTACTTC. It encodes CASSVAPGGGGSYEQYF.

The chain links TRBV5-1 to TRBJ2-5; D gene ambiguous. The CDR3 runs 14 residues. Germline values: CDR1 SGHRS, CDR2 YFSETQ. Trimming took 0 bases from V and 1 from J, leaving 7 bases between them. The CDR3, as DNA: TGCGCCAGCAGCTTGGCTATACTCCAAGAGACCCAGTACTTC. It codes for CASSLAILQETQYF. Drawing the rest from reference TRBV5-1 and TRBJ2-5, the complete variable domain is KAGVTQTPRYLIKTRGQQVTLSCSPISGHRSVSWYQQTPGQGLQFLFEYFSETQRNKGNFPGRFSGRQFSNSRSEMNVSTLELGDSALYLCASSLAILQETQYFGPGTRLLVL.

This CDR3 is CARSFIQGPPNQPQHF. The CDR3 DNA reads as TGTGCCAGAAGCTTTATCCAGGGGCCTCCCAATCAGCCCCAGCATTTT. This sequence joins TRBV5-3 and TRBJ1-5; D might be TRBD1 (6 bases). TRBV5-3 is reported as an ORF; its role is uncertain. This CDR3 has 16 amino acids. V was clipped by 2 bases and J by 3 bases, with 15 bases between them.

The chain recombines TRBV5-1 with TRBJ2-1; TRBD2 agrees at 7 bases. CDR3 size: 14 residues. The germline V gene has CDR1 SGHRS and CDR2 YFSETQ. Unmatched junction bases numbered 5, after V lost 2 bases and J lost 6 bases. DNA of the CDR3: TGCGCCAGCAGCTTCGTAAGCGGGACCAATGAGCAGTTCTTC. Its protein product is CASSFVSGTNEQFF.

The J gene is TRBJ1-5, the V gene TRBV4-1, with 7 positions matching TRBD1. Germline CDR1 reads MGHRA; CDR2 reads YSYEKL. CDR3 length: 15 amino acids. V shed 1 base, J shed 4 bases, and the junction held 4 bases outside the gene matches. CDR3 nucleotides: TGCGCCAGCAGCCAAGTTCGGACAGGTAATCAGCCCCAGCATTTT. Translating it yields CASSQVRTGNQPQHF.